These 24 T cell receptor beta chains came from one sample sequenced in a study of T cell repertoires in cytomegalovirus infection. These receptors' antigens are unknown. TCRdb re-called the reads with MiXCR, one entry per CDR3 protein. Seen here are about 52,000 distinct CDR3 sequences, about 20% observed once, and the top ten hold around 80%. The input for sequencing was CD8+ T cells from cultured PBMCs, taken from culture after CMV antigen stimulation. The source is a human donor in good health (CMV status not recorded). Some clones in this sample may be carry-over from other donors' samples.

There are a few counts of this clonotype. The chain recombines TRBV6-6 with TRBJ2-3, with 13 nucleotides matching TRBD2. Looked up from germline, CDR1 is MNHNY and CDR2 is SVGAGI (reference sequence). J lost 0 bases, V lost 4 bases, and 7 bases had no gene match. CDR3 size: 18 residues. The CDR3 nucleotides are TGTGCCAGCAGTTTCTCGGGACTAGCGGGGAGAAGCACAGATACGCAGTATTTT. Encoded protein: CASSFSGLAGRSTDTQYF.

The V and J genes are TRBV11-2 and TRBJ1-5; D call uncertain. In germline, CDR1 is SGHAT, CDR2 FQNNGV. This CDR3 comprises 11 residues. The ends were cut back, 3 bases at V and 4 bases at J, with 1 base in the middle. CDR3 residues: CASSFNQPQHF. Here the CDR3 DNA reads TGTGCCAGCAGCTTTAATCAGCCCCAGCATTTT.

This clonotype has more than one count but fewer than ten. The rearrangement links TRBV27 to TRBJ1-2; D might be TRBD1 (5 bases). V was trimmed by 5 bases and J by 1 base, leaving 14 bases between them. CDR1 and CDR2 from the germline V gene are MNHEY and SMNVEV (reference sequence). This CDR3 region has 15 residues. The CDR3 sequence is CASSPRQKLNYGYTF. The DNA for the CDR3 is TGTGCCAGCAGTCCAAGACAGAAGCTTAACTATGGCTACACCTTC.

This sequence joins TRBV7-2 and TRBJ1-5; D remains ambiguous. CDR1 is SGHTA and CDR2 is FQGNSA in the germline V gene. Deletions cut 5 bases from V and 5 bases from J, with 13 bases between. This CDR3 contains 14 residues. The CDR3 spells CASSTRETDQPQHF. DNA of the CDR3: TGTGCCAGCAGCACCCGGGAAACTGATCAGCCCCAGCATTTT.

With respect to this clonotype: A much larger clone differs from this one at a single base, so this may be a read error. V and J are TRBV7-6 and TRBJ1-1; D remains unclear. Germline CDR1 SGHVS, CDR2 FNYEAQ. V was clipped by 0 bases and J by 1 base, with 12 bases between them. CDR3 length: 16 amino acids. In DNA form, the CDR3 reads TGTGCCAGCAGCTTAGCTCCGGGAGAGCGGAACACTGAAGCTTTCTTT. This translates into CASSLAPGERNTEAFF.

J is TRBJ2-7 and V is TRBV24-1; 8 bases fit TRBD1. The length of the CDR3 is 14 residues. The J segment lost 3 bases and the V segment lost 5 bases, leaving 5 bases of the junction unmatched. CDR1 is KGHDR, CDR2 SFDVKD, per germline. CDR3 protein: CATSGQGNSYEQYF. DNA for the CDR3: TGTGCCACCAGTGGACAGGGGAATAGCTACGAGCAGTACTTC.

This rearrangement joins TRBV28 to TRBJ2-7; D is uncertain. CDR1 and CDR2 (germline): MDHEN, SYDVKM. V was pared by 2 bases and J by 0 bases, with 17 bases between. This CDR3 contains 17 residues. CDR3 sequence: CASSLRPGALSSYEQYF. As DNA, the CDR3 is TGTGCCAGCAGTTTAAGGCCAGGTGCTTTGAGCTCCTACGAGCAGTACTTC.

The sample holds many counts of this clonotype. The V call is TRBV12-3 or TRBV12-4, the J call TRBJ2-5; 11 nucleotides line up with TRBD2. This CDR3 has 16 amino acids. V was pared by 8 bases and J by 5 bases, with 13 bases of the junction left unmatched. DNA for the CDR3: TGTGCCAGCTTCCCGGGACTAGCGGCACCAAGGGAGACCCAGTACTTC. As protein: CASFPGLAAPRETQYF.

There are a few counts of this clonotype. The gene calls are TRBV19 and TRBJ1-4, with TRBD1 matching 8 bases. J gave up 5 bases and V 6 bases, and 11 bases lay outside the gene matches. CDR1 and CDR2 from the germline V gene are LNHDA and SQIVND (reference sequence). The CDR3 runs 16 residues. For the CDR3, the DNA is TGTGCCAGTAGCAGACCTCGGACAGGGAAGAATGAAAAACTGTTTTTT. This encodes CASSRPRTGKNEKLFF.

The chain uses TRBV6-2 or TRBV6-3 and TRBJ2-7, with D perhaps matching TRBD1 (5 bases). CDR3 length: 14 residues. V was trimmed by 6 bases and J by 2 bases, leaving 14 bases between them. From germline, CDR1 is MNHEY and CDR2 SVGEGT. In DNA form, the CDR3 reads TGTGCCAGCAGCTACAAGGGGCCCACCTACGAGCAGTACTTC. Translation: CASSYKGPTYEQYF.

This clonotype was detected only a few times. The chain links TRBV7-9 to TRBJ1-1; D may be TRBD1 (5 bases). The CDR3 extends over 14 amino acids. Germline V gene lookup returns CDR1 SEHNR and CDR2 FQNEAQ (reference sequence). Between the trimmed V and J ends, which lost 3 bases and 4 bases, there was a span of 12 bases. The CDR3 region has the DNA TGTGCCAGCAGCTTTTTCGATGGGGGCACTGAAGCTTTCTTT. This translates into CASSFFDGGTEAFF.

This clonotype was detected only a few times. V gene TRBV6-5 combines with J gene TRBJ2-5, with 9 bases fitting TRBD1. Germline trimming cut 4 bases from V and 3 bases from J; bases unmatched to any gene: 6. The CDR3 consists of 15 residues. Germline lookup yields CDR1 MNHEY and CDR2 SVGAGI. The CDR3 loop is CASSLRDRVKETQYF. The CDR3 DNA reads TGTGCCAGCAGTTTACGGGACAGGGTAAAAGAGACCCAGTACTTC.

This clonotype has only a few counts. V and J are TRBV4-3 and TRBJ1-2; D may be TRBD1 (5 bases). The CDR3 loop spans 14 amino acids. The V end lost 0 bases, the J end lost 7 bases, and 12 bases lay between the germline ends. Germline values: CDR1 LGHNA, CDR2 YSLEER. In nucleotides, the CDR3 is TGCGCCAGCAGCCAAGATGGGGGGGTTGTTGGCTACACCTTC. This codes for CASSQDGGVVGYTF.

V is TRBV7-9 and J is TRBJ1-4; D gene unclear. V lost 1 base and J 4 bases, leaving 10 bases between the germline ends. The CDR3 is 15 residues long. Germline V CDR1 and CDR2: SEHNR, FQNEAQ (reference sequence). CDR3: CASSLEGQVNEKLFF. CDR3 nucleotides: TGTGCCAGCAGCTTAGAAGGCCAGGTTAATGAAAAACTGTTTTTT.

This clonotype was seen a few times. The chain joins TRBV19 to TRBJ1-1; D not certain. The V gene lost 5 bases and the J gene lost 6 bases, with 10 bases spanning the gap. This CDR3 has 12 amino acids. In germline, CDR1 is LNHDA, CDR2 SQIVND (reference sequence). The CDR3: CASSPGGPEAFF. DNA of the CDR3: TGTGCCAGTAGTCCGGGAGGACCTGAAGCTTTCTTT.

There are a few counts of this clonotype. The chain is built from TRBV4-3 and TRBJ2-1, with D possibly TRBD1 on 6 matching bases. The CDR3 spans 14 residues. The germline V gene encodes CDR1 LGHNA and CDR2 YSLEER. With 1 base removed from V and 9 bases from J, the gap between germline ends came to 13 bases. The CDR3 reads CASSQGDTRVEQFF. CDR3 coding DNA: TGCGCCAGCAGCCAAGGGGACACAAGGGTTGAGCAGTTCTTC.

Concerning this clonotype itself: This may be a read error, as it is one base from a much larger clone. The rearrangement uses TRBV6-6 and TRBJ2-3; the D gene is possibly TRBD2 (5 bases). Germline assignment: CDR1 MNHNY and CDR2 SVGAGI (reference sequence). The CDR3 loop spans 13 amino acids. V lost 4 bases and J lost 3, with 8 bases in between. The CDR3 region has the DNA TGTGCCAGCAGTTTGAGGGAGACAGATACGCAGTATTTT. The encoded protein is CASSLRETDTQYF.

This clonotype has only one observation. A much larger clone differs from this one at a single base, so this may be a read error. The genes are TRBV2 and TRBJ1-5; tentative D call: TRBD1 (5 bases). This CDR3 comprises 16 residues. Germline CDR1 SNHLY, CDR2 FYNNEI. The ends were cut back, 3 bases at V and 2 bases at J, with 14 bases in the middle. The CDR3 DNA reads TGTGCCAGCAGTGATGTTTTGGGGCGTGGCAATCAGCCCCAGCATTTT. Translating gives CASSDVLGRGNQPQHF. Combining the CDR3 with reference TRBV2 and TRBJ1-5 gives the whole variable domain EPEVTQTPSHQVTQMGQEVILRCVPISNHLYFYWYRQILGQKVEFLVSFYNNEISEKSEIFDDQFSVERPDGSNFTLKIRSTKLEDSAMYFCASSDVLGRGNQPQHFGDGTRLSIL.

V is TRBV20-1 and J is TRBJ2-3, with a weak D call TRBD1 (6 bases). Looked up from germline, CDR1 is DFQATT and CDR2 is SNEGSKA (reference sequence). This CDR3 has 15 amino acids. Between the trimmed V and J ends, which lost 1 base and 6 bases, there was a span of 17 bases. The CDR3 region is CSARGLTGARDTQYF. The CDR3 DNA sequence: TGCAGTGCTAGAGGTTTGACAGGCGCCCGGGATACGCAGTATTTT.

The chain links TRBV12-3 or TRBV12-4 to TRBJ2-3; unclear D gene. Between the trimmed V and J ends, which lost 6 bases and 4 bases, there was a span of 11 bases. This CDR3 region has 13 residues. In DNA, the CDR3 is TGTGCCAGCAGCCCTGGCGAGCCAGATACGCAGTATTTT. Residues: CASSPGEPDTQYF.

This clonotype was seen a few times. The chain combines TRBV7-8 with TRBJ1-2; D perhaps matches TRBD1 (5 bases). The ends were cut back, 1 base at V and 6 bases at J, with 15 bases in the middle. The CDR3 runs 15 residues. Germline lookup yields CDR1 SGHVS and CDR2 FQNEAQ. The CDR3 reads CASSLEFGAPDGYTF. The CDR3 DNA sequence: TGTGCCAGCAGCTTAGAATTCGGGGCCCCTGATGGCTACACCTTC.

This clonotype was found a few times. The chain has TRBV7-9 and TRBJ1-5; D perhaps matches TRBD1 (5 bases). Trimming took off 4 bases at V and 3 bases at J, with 16 bases between the two ends. Per the germline V gene, CDR1 is SEHNR and CDR2 is FQNEAQ (reference sequence). The CDR3 is 16 amino acids. The CDR3 here is CASSSPEGGANQPQHF. The CDR3 nucleotides are TGTGCCAGCAGCTCCCCAGAAGGAGGGGCCAATCAGCCCCAGCATTTT. Full variable domain (remainder filled in from reference TRBV7-9 and TRBJ1-5): DTGVSQNPRHKITKRGQNVTFRCDPISEHNRLYWYRQTLGQGPEFLTYFQNEAQLEKSRLLSDRFSAERPKGSFSTLEIQRTEQGDSAMYLCASSSPEGGANQPQHFGDGTRLSIL.

The chain uses TRBV4-3 and TRBJ1-1; D is ambiguous. The CDR3 has 13 amino acids. Germline CDR1 LGHNA, CDR2 YSLEER. V was pared by 5 bases and J by 1 base, with 8 bases between. The CDR3 DNA is TGCGCCAGCAGCGTTGCGGGGAACACTGAAGCTTTCTTT. Protein sequence: CASSVAGNTEAFF.

This clonotype turned up a few times. The CDR3 here is CASSLASGTDTQYF. CDR3 in DNA: TGTGCCAGCAGCTTAGCGAGTGGGACAGATACGCAGTATTTT. This chain connects TRBV7-2 to TRBJ2-3; D not resolved. Germline V gives CDR1 SGHTA, CDR2 FQGNSA. Trimming took off 0 bases at V and 3 bases at J, with 7 bases between the two ends. The CDR3 length is 14 residues.